One T cell receptor (beta chain) is described in this entry. Its antigen is unknown. The data stem from a study of early stage breast cancer tumors. Study background: Most invasive tumors, about 75% of the 16, were ER+/PR+/HER2-.

The assay was immunoSEQ multiplex PCR, and TCRdb's table has in-frame clones only and misses some. The table records about 28,000 clones, roughly 78% of them present only once. Study observations and caveats: Tumors had about 2.5-fold higher T cell density and higher clonality than adjacent normal breast tissue.

This CDR3 has 17 amino acids. V was clipped by 7 bases and J by 1 base; unmatched bases: 14. Germline V gene lookup returns CDR1 SGHTS and CDR2 YDEGEE. The clonotype comes from a person in their sixties with breast cancer. The source material was blood. The chain combines TRBV5-8 with TRBJ2-5, with 9 bases matching TRBD2. CDR3 residues: CASAPWVAGDPQETQYF. The CDR3, as DNA: TGTGCCAGCGCCCCCTGGGTAGCGGGAGATCCCCAAGAGACCCAGTACTTC. Variable domain in full (rest from reference TRBV5-8 and TRBJ2-5): EAGVTQSPTHLIKTRGQQATLRCSPISGHTSVYWYQQALGLGLQFLLWYDEGEERNRGNFPPRFSGRQFPNYSSELNVNALELEDSALYLCASAPWVAGDPQETQYFGPGTRLLVL.